This T cell receptor (beta chain) emerged from a study of a mutant IDH1 vaccine in newly diagnosed glioma. Study details: In weeks 1, 3, 5, 7, 11, 15, 19 and 23, patients were immunized, eight times in all. Once 4-6 weeks had passed after radiotherapy alone, vaccination started, or it started with temozolomide cycles. Those enrolled had earlier been treated with radiotherapy, temozolomide, or both, mostly both.

TCRdb's table, derived via immunoSEQ multiplex PCR, lists solely in-frame clones and lacks some. The data hold around 30,000 clones, with around 90% observed a single time. As regards this clone: Antigen: not known.

Noted time point: week 11, during vaccination. Each dose delivered 300 ug of mutant IDH1 20-mer peptide subcutaneously with imiquimod. Donor diagnoses consisted of new WHO grade 3 or 4 IDH1-mutant, ATRX-lost astrocytomas. The source of this sequence is a man between 18 and 29 years old with glioma. The input for sequencing was PBMCs, taken from a glioma patient whose treatment included an IDH1 peptide vaccine.

This chain's CDR3 is CASSRDSLNTEAFF. The CDR3 bases are TGTGCCAGCAGTCGGGACAGCCTGAACACTGAAGCTTTCTTT. This rearrangement joins TRBV6-1 to TRBJ1-1; 7 positions match TRBD1. Germline V lookup: CDR1 MNHNS, CDR2 SASEGT. CDR3 length: 14 residues. V shed 5 bases, J shed 0 bases, and the junction held 3 bases outside the gene matches.